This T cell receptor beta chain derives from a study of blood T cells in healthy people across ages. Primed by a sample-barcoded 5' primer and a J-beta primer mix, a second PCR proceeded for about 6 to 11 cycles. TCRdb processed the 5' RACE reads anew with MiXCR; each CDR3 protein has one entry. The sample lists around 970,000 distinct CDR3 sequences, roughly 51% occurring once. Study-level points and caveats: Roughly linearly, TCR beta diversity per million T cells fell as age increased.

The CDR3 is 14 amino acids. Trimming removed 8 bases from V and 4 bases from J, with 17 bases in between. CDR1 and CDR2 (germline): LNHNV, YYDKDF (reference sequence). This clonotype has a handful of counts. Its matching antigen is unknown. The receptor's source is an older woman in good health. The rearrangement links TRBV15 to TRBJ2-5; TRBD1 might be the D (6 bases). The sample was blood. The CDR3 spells CATGEQGSLETQYF. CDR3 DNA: TGTGCCACCGGTGAGCAGGGGTCGTTAGAGACCCAGTACTTC.